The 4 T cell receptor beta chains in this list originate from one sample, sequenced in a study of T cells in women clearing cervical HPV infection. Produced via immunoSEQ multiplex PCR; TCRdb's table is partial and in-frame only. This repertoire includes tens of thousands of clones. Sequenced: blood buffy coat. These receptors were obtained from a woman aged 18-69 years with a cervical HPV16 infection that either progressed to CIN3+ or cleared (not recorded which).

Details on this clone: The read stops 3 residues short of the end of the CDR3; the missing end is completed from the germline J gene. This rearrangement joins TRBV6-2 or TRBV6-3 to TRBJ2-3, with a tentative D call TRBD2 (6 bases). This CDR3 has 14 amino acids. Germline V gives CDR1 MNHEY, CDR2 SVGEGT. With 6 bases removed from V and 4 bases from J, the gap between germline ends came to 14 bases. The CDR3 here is CASSSPLASDTQYF. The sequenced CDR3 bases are TGTGCCAGCAGCTCCCCCCTAGCGTCAGATACG.

Incomplete CDR3 DNA: TGTGCCAGCAGCTCTAGGAATGAGGCTAGCGGTTGGAATGAG. Translated, it gives CASSSRNEASGWNE. The full-length CDR3 reads as CASSSRNEASGWNEQFF. The chain recombines TRBV7-6 with TRBJ2-1, with TRBD2 identical over 7 bases. The DNA ends 3 residues before the CDR3 does, and the rest of the CDR3 is filled in from the germline J gene. The CDR3 runs 17 residues. Germline V CDR1 and CDR2: SGHVS, FNYEAQ. V shed 4 bases and J 7 bases; nucleotides not matched to a gene: 16.

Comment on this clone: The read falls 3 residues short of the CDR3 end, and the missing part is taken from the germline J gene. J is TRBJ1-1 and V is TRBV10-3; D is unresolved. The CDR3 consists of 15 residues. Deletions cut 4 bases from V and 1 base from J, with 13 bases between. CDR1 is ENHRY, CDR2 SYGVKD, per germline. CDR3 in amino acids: CAISGVAGGNTEAFF. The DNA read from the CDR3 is TGTGCCATCAGTGGGGTAGCGGGAGGGAACACTGAA.

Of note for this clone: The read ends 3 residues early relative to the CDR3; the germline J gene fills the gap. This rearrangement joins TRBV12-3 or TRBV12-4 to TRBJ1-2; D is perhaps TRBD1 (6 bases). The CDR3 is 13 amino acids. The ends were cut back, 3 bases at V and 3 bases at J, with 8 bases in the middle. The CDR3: CASSFSGDYGYTF. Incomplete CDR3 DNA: TGTGCCAGCAGTTTCTCAGGGGACTATGGC.